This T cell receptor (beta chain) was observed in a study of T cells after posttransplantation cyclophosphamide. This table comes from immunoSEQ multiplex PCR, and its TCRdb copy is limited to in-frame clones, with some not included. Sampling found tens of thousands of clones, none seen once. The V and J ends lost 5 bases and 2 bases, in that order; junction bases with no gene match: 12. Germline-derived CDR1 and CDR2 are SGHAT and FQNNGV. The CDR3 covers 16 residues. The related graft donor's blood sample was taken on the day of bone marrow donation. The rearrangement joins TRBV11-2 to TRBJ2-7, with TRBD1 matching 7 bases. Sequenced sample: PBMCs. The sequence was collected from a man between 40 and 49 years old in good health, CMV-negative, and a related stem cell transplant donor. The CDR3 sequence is CASSPRDRDGAYEQYF. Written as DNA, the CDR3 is TGTGCCAGCAGCCCCCGCGACAGGGACGGGGCCTACGAGCAGTACTTC.